This is a list of T cell receptor beta chains from one sample in a study of blood T cell repertoires in COVID-19. The data were produced by immunoSEQ multiplex PCR, yet TCRdb's version contains in-frame clones alone and is incomplete. This sample has about 77,000 clones; roughly 90% occur once, and the top ten carry about 15%. Sequenced material: peripheral blood. The receptors stem from an elderly woman with active or convalescent COVID-19. CDR3s include the opening cysteine and the closing phenylalanine or tryptophan. A D gene is named only where the DNA matches it firmly. Only part of the rows carry a size: once, few, many, or a class if the clone is expanded.

j_gene | abundance | d_gene | v_gene | CDR3aa | CDR3nt
TRBJ2-3 | - | TRBD2 | TRBV4-2 | CASSQVRAGGYTDTQYF | TGTGCCAGCAGCCAGGTCCGAGCGGGGGGGTACACAGATACGCAGTATTTT
TRBJ2-3 | - | TRBD2 | TRBV28 | CASSLQRGKQYF | TGTGCCAGCAGTCTCCAGCGGGGAAAGCAGTATTTT
TRBJ1-4 | - | TRBD1 | TRBV7-9 | CASSRGQSNEKLFF | TGTGCCAGCAGCCGGGGACAGAGTAATGAAAAACTGTTTTTT
TRBJ2-5 | few | - | TRBV24-1 | CATSSGALEVQYF | TGTGCCACCAGCTCAGGGGCCCTTGAGGTCCAGTACTTC
TRBJ2-7 | - | - | TRBV9 | CASSPRTDNYEQYF | TGTGCCAGCAGCCCCCGGACAGATAACTACGAGCAGTACTTC
TRBJ1-6 | few | TRBD1 | TRBV4-2 | CASSPLGQENQSPLHF | TGTGCCAGCAGCCCCCTGGGACAGGAGAATCAATCACCCCTCCACTTT
TRBJ2-2 | - | TRBD1 | TRBV9 | CASSAPGQGNTGELFF | TGTGCCAGCAGCGCTCCGGGACAGGGGAACACCGGGGAGCTGTTTTTT
TRBJ2-7 | - | - | TRBV29-1 | CSVEDQGGEQYF | TGCAGCGTTGAAGATCAGGGAGGTGAGCAGTACTTC
TRBJ2-1 | - | TRBD2 | TRBV27 | CASSPFTTSGGANEQFF | TGTGCCAGCAGTCCTTTCACGACTAGCGGGGGGGCAAATGAGCAGTTCTTC
TRBJ2-2 | - | TRBD2 | TRBV6-2/TRBV6-3 | CASSSGTGGAGELFF | TGTGCCAGCAGTTCCGGGACTGGGGGGGCCGGGGAGCTGTTTTTT
TRBJ1-4 | - | TRBD1 | TRBV11-2 | CASSLDPSRGAREKLFF | TGTGCCAGCAGCTTAGACCCCTCCAGGGGGGCGAGAGAAAAACTGTTTTTT
TRBJ1-4 | - | TRBD1 | TRBV15 | CATSRDRGGAEKLFF | TGTGCCACCAGCAGAGATAGAGGGGGCGCGGAAAAACTGTTTTTT
TRBJ1-2 | - | - | TRBV5-8 | CASSSGEGSNGYTF | TGTGCCAGCAGCAGTGGCGAAGGGAGTAATGGCTACACCTTC
TRBJ1-1 | few | - | TRBV9 | CASSARTGEAFF | TGTGCCAGCAGCGCCCGTACAGGGGAAGCTTTCTTT
TRBJ1-2 | - | TRBD1 | TRBV4-3 | CASSRGQGQGYTF | TGCGCCAGCAGCCGTGGACAGGGTCAAGGCTACACCTTC
TRBJ1-2 | - | TRBD1 | TRBV7-3 | CASSLMPGGNYGYTF | TGTGCCAGCAGCTTAATGCCAGGGGGAAACTATGGCTACACCTTC
TRBJ1-1 | - | - | TRBV30 | CAWRAPTGSTEAFF | TGTGCCTGGAGGGCCCCAACAGGTTCTACTGAAGCTTTCTTT
TRBJ1-5 | - | - | TRBV10-3 | CAISESEVRTGDQPQHF | TGTGCCATCAGTGAGTCGGAGGTGAGGACGGGCGATCAGCCCCAGCATTTT